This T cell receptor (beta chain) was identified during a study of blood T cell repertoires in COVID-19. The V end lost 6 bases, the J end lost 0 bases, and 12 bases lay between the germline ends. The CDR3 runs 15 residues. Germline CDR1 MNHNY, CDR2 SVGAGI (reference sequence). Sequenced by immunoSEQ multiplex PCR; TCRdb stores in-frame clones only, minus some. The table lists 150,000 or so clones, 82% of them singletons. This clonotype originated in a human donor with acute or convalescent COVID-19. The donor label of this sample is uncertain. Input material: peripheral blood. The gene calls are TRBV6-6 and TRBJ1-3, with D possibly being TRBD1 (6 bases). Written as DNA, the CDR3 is TGTGCCAGCAGATATGACAGGAGCTCTGGAAACACCATATATTTT. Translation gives CASRYDRSSGNTIYF.